This paragraph reports one T cell receptor (beta chain). Generated by immunoSEQ multiplex PCR, the TCRdb table keeps only in-frame clones and is missing some. The data show about 70,000 clones, 80% to 95% seen once. Per the germline V gene, CDR1 is MDHEN and CDR2 is SYDVKM. The V gene lost 5 bases and the J gene lost 1 base, with 16 bases spanning the gap. This CDR3 region has 16 residues. This entry comes from a study of lymphopenia after photon versus proton radiotherapy. This sequence was found in a woman aged 40-49 years with cholangiocarcinoma. This chain uses TRBV28 with TRBJ2-3, with D unclear. Material: peripheral blood, obtained from a patient treated with photon-based radiotherapy. This CDR3 reads CASSLPGRRGTDTQYF. The CDR3 DNA sequence: TGTGCCAGCAGTCTACCAGGCCGTAGAGGCACAGATACGCAGTATTTT.